This TCR beta chain was sequenced for a study of blood T cell repertoires in COVID-19. Study-level information: COVID-19 samples collected from the United States, Italy and Spain covered acute and convalescent phases. T cells, B-cell-depleted T cells, or PBMCs supplied cDNA or gDNA.

Measured with immunoSEQ multiplex PCR; TCRdb has only the in-frame clones, and not every one. The sample records 200,000 to 250,000 clones, 88% being singletons. Participant ages covered about 18 to 89 years across around 22 US areas. Cohort allocation depended upon clinical history that participants reported. In this sample, this clone turned up a few times. V dropped 1 base and J dropped 6 bases, with 6 bases sitting between them. Germline V CDR1 and CDR2: SGHAT, FQNNGV. CDR3 size: 12 residues. The chain joins TRBV11-2 to TRBJ1-1, with D uncertain. The receptor's source is a woman aged 45-65 years with acute COVID-19. The material sequenced was PBMCs or T cells enriched from blood (not recorded which). The CDR3 DNA sequence: TGTGCCAGCAGCTTAGTCGGGTCTGAAGCTTTCTTT. Its translation: CASSLVGSEAFF.